A selection of T cell receptor beta chains follows, all from one sample in a study of T cells in localized non-small cell lung cancer. Using immunoSEQ multiplex PCR, the repertoire was profiled, and TCRdb retains in-frame clones only, with some absent. The sample carries 75,000 to 90,000 clones, almost 85% recorded once. The sample here was peripheral blood, taken before any cancer treatment. The source is a man aged 35-69 years with stage I lung adenocarcinoma. CDR3s include the opening cysteine and the closing phenylalanine or tryptophan. D genes are given only for firm matches. Size is stated for part of the rows, as once, few or many counts, or as a class when the clone is expanded.

D,size,V,J,length,DNA,CDR3
-,-,TRBV10-3,TRBJ1-3,14,TGTGCCTCTACAGGAGTTTACTCTGGAAACACCATATATTTT,CASTGVYSGNTIYF
-,-,TRBV6-5,TRBJ2-1,15,TGTGCCAGCAGCACTCGTCGGGTCCCTTTACGGGAGCAGTTCTTC,CASSTRRVPLREQFF
-,-,TRBV11-3,TRBJ2-7,13,TGTGCCAGCAGCTTAGATCGGGACTACGAGCAGTACTTC,CASSLDRDYEQYF
-,-,TRBV19,TRBJ2-1,15,TGTGCCAGTAGTATCCCAGGGGATAGGTATAATGAGCAGTTCTTC,CASSIPGDRYNEQFF
TRBD2,once,TRBV28,TRBJ2-7,15,TGTGCCAGCAGTTTTGGTGCGGGAGGGCCAGACGAGCAGTACTTC,CASSFGAGGPDEQYF
-,once,TRBV4-3,TRBJ2-7,15,TGCGCCAGCAGCCAAGAAGGGACGGATACCTACGAGCAGTACTTC,CASSQEGTDTYEQYF
-,-,TRBV7-2,TRBJ2-1,15,TGTGCCAGCCGATGGGGCCCCACATCCTACAATGAGCAGTTCTTC,CASRWGPTSYNEQFF
TRBD2,-,TRBV4-1,TRBJ2-7,16,TGCGCCAGCAGCCGGTTAGGAGGCGGGAGGGCCTACGAGCAGTACTTC,CASSRLGGGRAYEQYF
-,-,TRBV5-5,TRBJ2-1,14,TGTGCCAGCAGGCGGCGACTGGGTGAGAATGAGCAGTTCTTC,CASRRRLGENEQFF
TRBD1,-,TRBV4-3,TRBJ2-3,18,TGCGCCAGCAGCCAAGTCTTATCGCGGACAGGGGGCATAGATACGCAGTATTTT,CASSQVLSRTGGIDTQYF
-,-,TRBV5-1,TRBJ2-2,16,TGCGCCAGCAGCTTATATGCCCTGCAGGGGACCGGGGAGCTGTTTTTT,CASSLYALQGTGELFF
-,-,TRBV30,TRBJ2-7,14,TGTGCCTGGAACAGACAGGTGGGGATCTACGAGCAGTACTTC,CAWNRQVGIYEQYF
TRBD1,-,TRBV2,TRBJ1-4,14,TGTGCCAGCAGCCAGGGACAGACTAATGAAAAACTGTTTTTT,CASSQGQTNEKLFF
-,-,TRBV15,TRBJ2-3,15,TGTGCCACCAGCAGAGAGGATAACAGGGAAGATACGCAGTATTTT,CATSREDNREDTQYF
TRBD2,-,TRBV19,TRBJ2-5,14,TGTGCCAGTAGTGTTAGCGGGAGCGGTGAGACCCAGTACTTC,CASSVSGSGETQYF
-,-,TRBV5-1,TRBJ2-7,12,TGCGCCAGCAGCTCCGACAAGCGCGAGCAGTACTTC,CASSSDKREQYF
-,-,TRBV5-1,TRBJ1-1,14,TGCGCCAGCAGCTCTCAGGACCCGCGCACTGAAGCTTTCTTT,CASSSQDPRTEAFF
TRBD1,-,TRBV25-1,TRBJ1-1,17,TGTGCCAGCAGTGACACTTGGGACAGGGGGCATAAAGGTGAAGCTTTCTTT,CASSDTWDRGHKGEAFF
TRBD1,-,TRBV27,TRBJ2-2,15,TGTGCCAGCAGTCATCAACAGGGGATCACCGGGGAGCTGTTTTTT,CASSHQQGITGELFF
-,-,TRBV10-3,TRBJ2-5,15,TGTGCCATCAGTGAGACAACAGGGAACCAAGAGACCCAGTACTTC,CAISETTGNQETQYF
TRBD1,-,TRBV4-2,TRBJ2-3,15,TGTGCCAGCAGCCAGGGACAGGGAAGCACAGATACGCAGTATTTT,CASSQGQGSTDTQYF
-,few,TRBV18,TRBJ2-2,16,TGTGCCAGCTCACCCGGGCCAGGCGGTAACACCGGGGAGCTGTTTTTT,CASSPGPGGNTGELFF
-,-,TRBV6-1,TRBJ2-5,10,TGTGCCAGCCGTCGAGCGACCCAGTACTTC,CASRRATQYF
TRBD2,-,TRBV29-1,TRBJ2-3,17,TGCAGCGTTATCAAGGGGATCCTAGCGGGGCGCACAGATACGCAGTATTTT,CSVIKGILAGRTDTQYF
-,-,TRBV21-1,TRBJ2-5,15,TGTGCCAGCAGCAAAGCGCGAGGGAAGAGGGAGACCCAGTACTTC,CASSKARGKRETQYF
TRBD1,-,TRBV7-9,TRBJ1-1,15,TGTGCCAGCAGCTTAGCTTACAGGGGGGGCACTGAAGCTTTCTTT,CASSLAYRGGTEAFF
-,-,TRBV30,TRBJ2-7,15,TGTGCGTCGGGGGGCAGGGGGTGGGCCTCCTACGAGCAGTACTTC,CASGGRGWASYEQYF
-,few,TRBV30,TRBJ2-5,11,TGTGCCTGGAGCCTAAAAGAGACCCAGTACTTC,CAWSLKETQYF
TRBD2,-,TRBV4-1,TRBJ2-3,18,TGCGCCAGCAGCCAGTCGGGACTAGCGGGAGGGGGACGAGATACGCAGTATTTT,CASSQSGLAGGGRDTQYF
TRBD1,-,TRBV5-6,TRBJ2-7,15,TGTGCCAGCAGCCAGAGGACAGGAAGAGACTACGAGCAGTACTTC,CASSQRTGRDYEQYF
TRBD1,-,TRBV29-1,TRBJ1-5,12,TGCAGCGTTGGGACAGGGAATCAGCCCCAGCATTTT,CSVGTGNQPQHF
TRBD1,-,TRBV11-2,TRBJ2-3,13,TGTGCCGGGCGACAGGGATCCACAGATACGCAGTATTTT,CAGRQGSTDTQYF
-,-,TRBV18,TRBJ2-1,11,TGTGCCAGCTCACCACGCGATGAGCAGTTCTTC,CASSPRDEQFF
-,few,TRBV13,TRBJ1-5,14,TGTGCCAGCAGCTTAGGAGGGTACAATCAGCCCCAGCATTTT,CASSLGGYNQPQHF
-,-,TRBV10-3,TRBJ2-7,14,TGTGCCATCAAGGACAGTCTCATGTCCTACGAGCAGTACTTC,CAIKDSLMSYEQYF
-,-,TRBV27,TRBJ1-1,13,TGTGCCAGCAGTTTAGACGGGAACACTGAAGCTTTCTTT,CASSLDGNTEAFF
-,few,TRBV4-1,TRBJ1-1,14,TGCGCCAGCAGCTACCAGGGTGAGGACACTGAAGCTTTCTTT,CASSYQGEDTEAFF
-,-,TRBV5-1,TRBJ1-1,15,TGCGCCAGCAGCTTGGACCCCGGAGGGGGCACTGAAGCTTTCTTT,CASSLDPGGGTEAFF
-,few,TRBV7-2,TRBJ2-2,12,TGTGCCAGCAGCTTATACACCGGGGAGCTGTTTTTT,CASSLYTGELFF
TRBD1,-,TRBV11-2,TRBJ2-1,16,TGTGCCAGCAGCTCCGGGACAGGAATGGCTAACGAGCGGCAGTTCTTC,CASSSGTGMANERQFF
-,-,TRBV21-1,TRBJ2-7,15,TGTGCCAGCAGCGTTCGGACAAGGGGCCCCTACGAGCAGTACTTC,CASSVRTRGPYEQYF
-,-,TRBV9,TRBJ1-1,13,TGTGCCAGCAGAGGAGAGGGGGGCACTGAAGCTTTCTTT,CASRGEGGTEAFF
-,once,TRBV19,TRBJ2-7,13,TGTGCCAGCTCGGGATACGGAGGCTACGAGCAGTACTTC,CASSGYGGYEQYF
-,-,TRBV7-9,TRBJ1-6,14,TGTGCCAGCAGCCCGAAATACTCTAATTCACCCCTCCACTTT,CASSPKYSNSPLHF
TRBD2,few,TRBV10-2,TRBJ2-1,15,TGCGCCAGCCGGGAGGGGATCGCCTCCTACAATGAGCAGTTCTTC,CASREGIASYNEQFF
-,-,TRBV7-2,TRBJ1-1,14,TGTGCCAGCAGCTTACGACGGGAGGGCACTGAAGCTTTCTTT,CASSLRREGTEAFF
-,-,TRBV5-1,TRBJ2-1,14,TGCGCCAGCAGCTTCGCCAATTCCTACAATGAGCAGTTCTTC,CASSFANSYNEQFF
-,-,TRBV18,TRBJ2-7,15,TGTGCCAGCTCACCACGGGCACAGCTCCCCTACGAGCAGTACTTC,CASSPRAQLPYEQYF
-,-,TRBV4-3,TRBJ1-1,14,TGCGCCAGCGCGACAGATTGGGTGAACACTGAAGCTTTCTTT,CASATDWVNTEAFF
-,-,TRBV6-1,TRBJ2-3,15,TGTGCCAGCAACCCCGCCGCAGGGCCGGTGGATACGCAGTATTTT,CASNPAAGPVDTQYF
TRBD1,-,TRBV4-3,TRBJ2-7,19,TGCGCCAGCAGCCAACCGAGTTGGAAAGGACAGGGGGGCTCCTACGAGCAGTACTTC,CASSQPSWKGQGGSYEQYF
TRBD2,-,TRBV9,TRBJ2-1,20,TGTGCCAGCAGCGTACTTGGGACTAGCGGAAAGAGGAGCTCCTACAATGAGCAGTTCTTC,CASSVLGTSGKRSSYNEQFF
-,-,TRBV7-9,TRBJ1-2,13,TGTGCCAGCAGCCTCCGGGACGGCTATGGCTACACCTTC,CASSLRDGYGYTF
-,-,TRBV7-2,TRBJ2-2,16,TGTGCCAGCAGCTTAGCGAGCCCTAGAAACACCGGGGAGCTGTTTTTT,CASSLASPRNTGELFF
TRBD1,-,TRBV6-5,TRBJ1-2,15,TGTGCCAGCAGTTACTCTCGCGGACAGGGAGGTGGCTACACCTTC,CASSYSRGQGGGYTF
-,-,TRBV4-3,TRBJ1-6,15,TGCGCCAGCAGCCAAGGCTACAGGAGCAATTCACCCCTCCACTTT,CASSQGYRSNSPLHF
TRBD2,-,TRBV27,TRBJ2-7,17,TGTGCCAGCAGTTTGGGGAAGGGGCTAGCGGGATTTTCCGAGCAGTACTTC,CASSLGKGLAGFSEQYF
-,-,TRBV11-2,TRBJ2-3,15,TGTGCCAGCAGCTTACAGGCCGGGCAGGGAGATACGCAGTATTTT,CASSLQAGQGDTQYF
-,-,TRBV7-9,TRBJ1-1,12,TGTGCCAGCGGGGTCACCCACACTGAAGCTTTCTTT,CASGVTHTEAFF
TRBD1,once,TRBV6-6,TRBJ2-2,16,TGTGCCAGCAGAGGATGGGGACAGACGAACACCGGGGAGCTGTTTTTT,CASRGWGQTNTGELFF